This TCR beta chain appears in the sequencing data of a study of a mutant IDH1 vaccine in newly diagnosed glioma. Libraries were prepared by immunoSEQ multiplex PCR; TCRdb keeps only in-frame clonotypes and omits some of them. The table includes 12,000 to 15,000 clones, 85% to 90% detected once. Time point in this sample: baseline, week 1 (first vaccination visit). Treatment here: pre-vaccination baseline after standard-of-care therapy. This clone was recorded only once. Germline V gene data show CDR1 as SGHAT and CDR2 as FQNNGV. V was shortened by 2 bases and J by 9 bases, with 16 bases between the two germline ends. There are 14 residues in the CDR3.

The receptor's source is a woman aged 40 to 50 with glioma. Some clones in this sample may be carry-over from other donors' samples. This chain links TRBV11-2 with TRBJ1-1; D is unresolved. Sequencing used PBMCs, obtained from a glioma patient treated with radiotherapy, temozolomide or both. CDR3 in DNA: TGTGCCAGCAGCTTAAAAGCGGTACCGGGTAAAGCTTTCTTT. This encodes CASSLKAVPGKAFF.